Below, one T cell receptor (beta chain) is given with its context. CDR1 is KGHDR and CDR2 is SFDVKD in the germline V gene. The CDR3 sequence is 16 residues long. With 3 bases clipped from V and 6 bases from J, the junction kept 7 bases outside the gene matches. The data originate from a study of blood T cell repertoires in COVID-19. Background on the study: Some COVID-19 samples were acute and others convalescent; all came from the United States, Italy and Spain. PBMCs, B-cell-depleted T cells, or T cells were the source of the cDNA or gDNA that made up the material.

Original analysis: Nucleated cell number was recorded as an estimate derived from reference gene primer amplification. Sequenced by immunoSEQ multiplex PCR; TCRdb stores in-frame clones only, minus some. V, J and clone size were drawn from that table, and D and trimming were deduced from the DNA. Of roughly 53,000 clones in the sample, approximately 90% were seen once. The chain carries TRBV24-1 and TRBJ1-2, with 12 bases lining up with TRBD1. The clonotype originates from a man between 60 and 70 years old with acute or convalescent COVID-19. Sequenced: peripheral blood. DNA of the CDR3: TGTGCCACCAGTGATCCGGGACAGGGGGCAAGGCATGGCTACACCTTC. It encodes CATSDPGQGARHGYTF.